This entry features one T cell receptor (beta chain) sequence. Its antigen is as yet unknown. The V and J ends lost 0 bases and 9 bases respectively, with 6 bases between them. The CDR3 has 12 amino acids. The repertoire was sequenced with immunoSEQ multiplex PCR; TCRdb's copy has only in-frame clones and lacks some. The repertoire holds around 100,000 clones, with around 94% as singletons. These data come from a study of T cell responses to AZD1222 COVID-19 vaccine. Study overall: Researchers grouped second doses given at about 4 or about 12 weeks into one pool.

Study findings and constraints: Across spike, vaccine-associated CD4 TCRs were found, dominant at 160-218 and 743-854. In a largely white British group with more females than males, clonal diversity was possibly underestimated. The repertoires were collected only after the peak T cell response.

This TCR was recovered from an adult in good health. Sequenced here: peripheral blood, sampled on day 0 of AZD1222 vaccination. V gene TRBV12-3 or TRBV12-4 combines with J gene TRBJ1-5; no reliable D call. CDR3 in DNA: TGTGCCAGCAGTTTAGCGCGGGTGCCCCAGCATTTT. Its protein is CASSLARVPQHF.